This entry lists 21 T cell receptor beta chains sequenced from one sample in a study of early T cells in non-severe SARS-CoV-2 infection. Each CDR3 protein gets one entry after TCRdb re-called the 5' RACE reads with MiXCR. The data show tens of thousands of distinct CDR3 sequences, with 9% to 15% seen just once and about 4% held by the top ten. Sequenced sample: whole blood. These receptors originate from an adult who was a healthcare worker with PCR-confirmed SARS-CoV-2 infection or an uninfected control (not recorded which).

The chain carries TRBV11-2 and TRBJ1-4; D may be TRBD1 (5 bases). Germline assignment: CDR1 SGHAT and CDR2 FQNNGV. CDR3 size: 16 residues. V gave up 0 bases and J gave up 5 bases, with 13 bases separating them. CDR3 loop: CASSLDGETDNEKLFF. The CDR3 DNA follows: TGTGCCAGCAGCTTAGATGGGGAGACAGACAATGAAAAACTGTTTTTT.

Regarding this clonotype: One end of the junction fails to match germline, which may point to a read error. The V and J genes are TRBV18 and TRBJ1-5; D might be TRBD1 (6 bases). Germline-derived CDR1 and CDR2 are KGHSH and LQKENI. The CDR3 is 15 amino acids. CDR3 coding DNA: TGTGTCAGCTCACTGGGGGGGCAGAACAATCAGCCCCAGCATTTT. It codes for CVSSLGGQNNQPQHF.

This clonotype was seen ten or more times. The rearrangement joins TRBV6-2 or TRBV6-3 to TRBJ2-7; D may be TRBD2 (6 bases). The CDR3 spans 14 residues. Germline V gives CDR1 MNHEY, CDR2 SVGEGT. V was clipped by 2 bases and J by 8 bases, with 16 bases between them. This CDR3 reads CASSYPGGTPQQYF. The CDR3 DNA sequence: TGTGCCAGCAGTTACCCCGGAGGGACCCCGCAGCAGTACTTC.

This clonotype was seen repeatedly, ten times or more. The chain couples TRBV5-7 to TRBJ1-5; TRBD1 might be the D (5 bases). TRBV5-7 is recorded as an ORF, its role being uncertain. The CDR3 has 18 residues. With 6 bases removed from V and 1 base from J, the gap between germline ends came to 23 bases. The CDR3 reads CASTQDQGSFSSNQPQHF. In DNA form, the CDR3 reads TGTGCCAGCACCCAAGACCAGGGCAGTTTTTCGAGCAATCAGCCCCAGCATTTT.

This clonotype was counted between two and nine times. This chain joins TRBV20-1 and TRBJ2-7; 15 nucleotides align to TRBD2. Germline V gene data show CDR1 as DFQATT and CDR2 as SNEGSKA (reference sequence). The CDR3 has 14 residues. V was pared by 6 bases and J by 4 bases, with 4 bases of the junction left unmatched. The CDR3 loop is CSALGTSGRYEQYF. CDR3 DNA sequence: TGCAGTGCCCTGGGGACTAGCGGGAGGTACGAGCAGTACTTC.

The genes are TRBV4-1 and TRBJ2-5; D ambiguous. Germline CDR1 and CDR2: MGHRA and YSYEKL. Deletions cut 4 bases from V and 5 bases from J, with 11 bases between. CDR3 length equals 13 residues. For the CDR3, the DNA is TGCGCCAGCAGCCCCCCCTCCGAGGAGACCCAGTACTTC. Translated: CASSPPSEETQYF.

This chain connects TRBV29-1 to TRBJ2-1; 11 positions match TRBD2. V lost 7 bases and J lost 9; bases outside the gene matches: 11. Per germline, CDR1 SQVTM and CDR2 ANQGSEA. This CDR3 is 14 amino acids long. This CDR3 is CSAQTSGNAGEQFF. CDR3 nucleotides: TGCAGCGCCCAGACTAGCGGGAATGCCGGTGAGCAGTTCTTC.

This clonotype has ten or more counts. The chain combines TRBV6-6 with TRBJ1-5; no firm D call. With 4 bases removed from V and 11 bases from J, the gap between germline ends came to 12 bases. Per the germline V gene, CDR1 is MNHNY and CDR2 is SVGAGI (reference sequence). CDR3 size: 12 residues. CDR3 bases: TGTGCCAGCAGTTCCCTACAAGGGACCCAGCATTTT. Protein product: CASSSLQGTQHF.

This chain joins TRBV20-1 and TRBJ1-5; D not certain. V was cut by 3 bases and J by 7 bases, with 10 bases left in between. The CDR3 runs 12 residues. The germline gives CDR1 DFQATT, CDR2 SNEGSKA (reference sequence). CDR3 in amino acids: CSASSREQPQHF. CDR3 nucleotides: TGCAGTGCTAGCTCGAGGGAGCAGCCCCAGCATTTT.

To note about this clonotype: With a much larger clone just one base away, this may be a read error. The CDR3 reads CTSSASSSYNEQFF. The CDR3 DNA reads as TGTACCAGCAGCGCGTCAAGCTCCTACAATGAGCAGTTCTTC. This chain joins TRBV7-6 and TRBJ2-1; D gene ambiguous. CDR3 length: 14 residues. Germline lookup yields CDR1 SGHVS and CDR2 FNYEAQ.

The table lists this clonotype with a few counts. The CDR3 DNA follows: TGTGCCAGCAGCTTAGACTGGAATAGCGGCCCCACCGGGGAGCTGTTTTTT. Its translation: CASSLDWNSGPTGELFF. The rearrangement joins TRBV11-2 to TRBJ2-2; TRBD2 is a possible D gene (6 bases). The germline CDR1 and CDR2 sequences are SGHAT and FQNNGV. This CDR3 comprises 17 residues. Trimming shortened V by 0 bases and J by 4 bases, and 15 bases separated the two germline ends.

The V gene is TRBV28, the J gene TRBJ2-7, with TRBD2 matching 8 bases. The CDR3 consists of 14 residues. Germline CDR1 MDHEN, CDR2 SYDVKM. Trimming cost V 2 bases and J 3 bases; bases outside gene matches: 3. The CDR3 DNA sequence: TGTGCCAGCAGTTTACCGACTAGCGACTACGAGCAGTACTTC. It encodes CASSLPTSDYEQYF.

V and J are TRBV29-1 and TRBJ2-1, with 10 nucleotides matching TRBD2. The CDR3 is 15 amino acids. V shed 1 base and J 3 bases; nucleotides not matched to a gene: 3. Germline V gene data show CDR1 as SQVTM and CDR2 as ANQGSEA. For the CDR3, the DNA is TGCAGCGTTGAAGGGGCTAGCGGGAGCTACAATGAGCAGTTCTTC. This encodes CSVEGASGSYNEQFF.

As DNA, the CDR3 is TGTGCCAGCAGTGAACAAGCTTTCTTT. Its translation is CASSEQAFF. The V gene is TRBV6-1, the J gene TRBJ1-1; D is ambiguous. V was pared by 2 bases and J by 9 bases, with 1 base between. The CDR3 sequence is 9 residues long. Per the germline V gene, CDR1 is MNHNS and CDR2 is SASEGT.

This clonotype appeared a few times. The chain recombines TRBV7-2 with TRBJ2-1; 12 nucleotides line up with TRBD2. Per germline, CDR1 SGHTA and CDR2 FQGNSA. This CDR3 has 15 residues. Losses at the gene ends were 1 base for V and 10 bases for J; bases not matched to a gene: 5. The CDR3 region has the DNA TGTGCCAGCAGCTTAGTACTAGCGGGAGGAGGAGAGCAGTTCTTC. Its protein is CASSLVLAGGGEQFF.

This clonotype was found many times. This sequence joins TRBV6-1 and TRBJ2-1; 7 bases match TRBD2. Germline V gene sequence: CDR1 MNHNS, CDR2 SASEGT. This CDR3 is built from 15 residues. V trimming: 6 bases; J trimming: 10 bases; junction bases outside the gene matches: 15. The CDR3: CASRRLSGAPDEQFF. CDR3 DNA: TGTGCCAGCAGGCGTTTGAGCGGGGCTCCGGACGAGCAGTTCTTC.

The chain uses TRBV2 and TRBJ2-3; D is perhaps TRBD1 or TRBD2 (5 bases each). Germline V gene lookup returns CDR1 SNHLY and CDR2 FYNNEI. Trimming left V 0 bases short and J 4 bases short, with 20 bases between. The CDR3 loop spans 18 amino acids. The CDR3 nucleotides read TGTGCCAGCAGTGAAGCGCCCCCTTTTGGGACCTTACCAGATACGCAGTATTTT. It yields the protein CASSEAPPFGTLPDTQYF.

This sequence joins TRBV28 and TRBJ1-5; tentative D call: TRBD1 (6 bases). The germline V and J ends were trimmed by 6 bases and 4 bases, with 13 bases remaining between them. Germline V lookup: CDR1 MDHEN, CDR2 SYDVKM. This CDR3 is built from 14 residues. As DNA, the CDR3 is TGTGCCAGCAGCACCGGGACAACGAATCAGCCCCAGCATTTT. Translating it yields CASSTGTTNQPQHF.

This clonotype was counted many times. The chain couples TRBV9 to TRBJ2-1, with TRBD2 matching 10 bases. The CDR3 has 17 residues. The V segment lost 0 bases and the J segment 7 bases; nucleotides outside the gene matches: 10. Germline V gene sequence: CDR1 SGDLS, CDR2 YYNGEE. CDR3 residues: CASSVGSGREGWNEQFF. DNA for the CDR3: TGTGCCAGCAGCGTAGGCAGCGGGAGGGAAGGCTGGAATGAGCAGTTCTTC.

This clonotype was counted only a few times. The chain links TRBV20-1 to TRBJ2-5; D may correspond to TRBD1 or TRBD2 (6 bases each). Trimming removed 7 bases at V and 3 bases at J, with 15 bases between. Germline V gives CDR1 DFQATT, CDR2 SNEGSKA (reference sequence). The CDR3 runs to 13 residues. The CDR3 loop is CSVPSGAKETQYF. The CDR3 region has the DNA TGCAGTGTCCCCTCGGGGGCTAAAGAGACCCAGTACTTC.

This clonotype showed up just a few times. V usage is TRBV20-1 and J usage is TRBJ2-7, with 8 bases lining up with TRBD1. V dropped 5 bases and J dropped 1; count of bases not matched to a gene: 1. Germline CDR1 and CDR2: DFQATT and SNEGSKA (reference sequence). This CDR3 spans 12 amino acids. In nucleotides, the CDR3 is TGCAGTGCTCGACAGGGGTCCTACGAGCAGTACTTC. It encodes CSARQGSYEQYF.